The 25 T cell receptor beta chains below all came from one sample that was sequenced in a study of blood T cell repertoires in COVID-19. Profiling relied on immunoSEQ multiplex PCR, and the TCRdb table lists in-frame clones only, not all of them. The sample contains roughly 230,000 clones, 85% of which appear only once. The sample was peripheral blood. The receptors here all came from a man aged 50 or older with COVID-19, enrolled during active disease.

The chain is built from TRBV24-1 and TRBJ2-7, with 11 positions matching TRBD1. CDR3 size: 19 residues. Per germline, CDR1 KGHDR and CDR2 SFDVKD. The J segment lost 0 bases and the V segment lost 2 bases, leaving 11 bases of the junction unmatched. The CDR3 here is CATSDSGTGGSASSYEQYF. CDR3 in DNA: TGTGCCACCAGTGATTCCGGGACAGGGGGTTCTGCGAGCTCCTACGAGCAGTACTTC.

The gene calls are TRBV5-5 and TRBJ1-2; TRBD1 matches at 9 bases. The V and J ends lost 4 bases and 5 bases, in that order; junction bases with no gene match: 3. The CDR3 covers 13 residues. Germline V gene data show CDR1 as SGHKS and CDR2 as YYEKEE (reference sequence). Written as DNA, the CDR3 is TGTGCCAGCAGCACGGGACAGGGTTATGGCTACACCTTC. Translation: CASSTGQGYGYTF.

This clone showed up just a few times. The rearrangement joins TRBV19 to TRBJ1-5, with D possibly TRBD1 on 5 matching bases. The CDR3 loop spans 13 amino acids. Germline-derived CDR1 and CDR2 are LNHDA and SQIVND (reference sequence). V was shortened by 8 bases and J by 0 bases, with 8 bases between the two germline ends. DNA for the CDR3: TGTGCCAGTGCGGGGGATAGCAATCAGCCCCAGCATTTT. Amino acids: CASAGDSNQPQHF.

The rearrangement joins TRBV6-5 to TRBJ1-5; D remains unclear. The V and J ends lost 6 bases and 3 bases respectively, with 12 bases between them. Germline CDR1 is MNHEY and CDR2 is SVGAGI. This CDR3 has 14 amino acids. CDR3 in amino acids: CASSPGLLNQPQHF. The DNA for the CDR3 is TGTGCCAGCAGCCCCGGACTCCTCAATCAGCCCCAGCATTTT.

CDR3 protein: CASSEVRGHAFF. In DNA form, the CDR3 reads TGTGCCAGCAGTGAAGTCAGGGGGCATGCTTTCTTT. This sequence joins TRBV25-1 and TRBJ1-1; 8 nucleotides align to TRBD1. After removal of 2 bases from V and 11 bases from J, the junction contained 4 bases not matched to a gene. The germline V gene has CDR1 MGHDK and CDR2 SYGVNS. The CDR3 loop spans 12 amino acids.

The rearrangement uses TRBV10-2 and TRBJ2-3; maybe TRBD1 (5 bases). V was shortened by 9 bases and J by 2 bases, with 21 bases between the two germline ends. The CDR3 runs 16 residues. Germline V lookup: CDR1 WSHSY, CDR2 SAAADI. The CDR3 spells CASRGLVTAFTDTQYF. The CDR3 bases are TGCGCCAGTAGGGGCCTAGTGACCGCCTTCACAGATACGCAGTATTTT.

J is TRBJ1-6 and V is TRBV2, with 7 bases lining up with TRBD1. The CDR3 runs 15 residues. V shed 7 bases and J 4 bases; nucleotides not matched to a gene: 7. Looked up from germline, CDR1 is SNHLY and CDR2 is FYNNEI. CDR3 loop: CASNDREPYNSPLHF. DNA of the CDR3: TGTGCCAGCAACGACAGGGAGCCGTATAATTCACCCCTCCACTTT.

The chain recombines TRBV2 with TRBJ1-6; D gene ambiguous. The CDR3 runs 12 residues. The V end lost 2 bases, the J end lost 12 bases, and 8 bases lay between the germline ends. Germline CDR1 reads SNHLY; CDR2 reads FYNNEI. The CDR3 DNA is TGTGCCAGCAGTGAACAGAGGTTACCCCTCCACTTT. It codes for CASSEQRLPLHF.

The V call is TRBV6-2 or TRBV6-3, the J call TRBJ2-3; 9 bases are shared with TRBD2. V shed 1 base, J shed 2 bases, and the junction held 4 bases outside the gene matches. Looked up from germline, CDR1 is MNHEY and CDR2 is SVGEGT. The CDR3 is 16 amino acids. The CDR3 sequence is CASSYFGGGDTDTQYF. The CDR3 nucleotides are TGTGCCAGCAGTTACTTCGGCGGGGGGGACACAGATACGCAGTATTTT.

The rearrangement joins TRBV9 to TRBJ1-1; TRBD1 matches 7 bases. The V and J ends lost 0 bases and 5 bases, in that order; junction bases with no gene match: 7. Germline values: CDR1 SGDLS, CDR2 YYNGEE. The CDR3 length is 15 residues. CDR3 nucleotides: TGTGCCAGCAGCGTAGAAAGGGGGCCGGGTACTGAAGCTTTCTTT. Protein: CASSVERGPGTEAFF. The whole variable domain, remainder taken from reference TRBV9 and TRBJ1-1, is DSGVTQTPKHLITATGQRVTLRCSPRSGDLSVYWYQQSLDQGLQFLIQYYNGEERAKGNILERFSAQQFPDLHSELNLSSLELGDSALYFCASSVERGPGTEAFFGQGTRLTVV.

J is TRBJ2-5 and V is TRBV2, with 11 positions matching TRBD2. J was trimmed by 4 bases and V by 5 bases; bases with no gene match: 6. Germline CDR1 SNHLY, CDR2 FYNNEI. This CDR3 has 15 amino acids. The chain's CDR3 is CASSYSGGARETQYF. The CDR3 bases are TGTGCCAGCAGTTATAGCGGGGGGGCCCGAGAGACCCAGTACTTC.

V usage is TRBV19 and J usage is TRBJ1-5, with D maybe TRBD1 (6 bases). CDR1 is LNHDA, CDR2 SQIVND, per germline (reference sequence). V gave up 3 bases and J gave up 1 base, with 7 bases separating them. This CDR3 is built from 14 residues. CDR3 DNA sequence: TGTGCCAGTAGTATTGGGACAAGCAATCAGCCCCAGCATTTT. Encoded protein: CASSIGTSNQPQHF.

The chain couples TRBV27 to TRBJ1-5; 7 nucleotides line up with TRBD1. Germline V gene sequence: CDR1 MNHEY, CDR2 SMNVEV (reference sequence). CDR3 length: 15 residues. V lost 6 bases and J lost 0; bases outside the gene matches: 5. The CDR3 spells CASSGGQYSNQPQHF. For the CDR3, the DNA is TGTGCCAGCAGCGGGGGACAGTATAGCAATCAGCCCCAGCATTTT.

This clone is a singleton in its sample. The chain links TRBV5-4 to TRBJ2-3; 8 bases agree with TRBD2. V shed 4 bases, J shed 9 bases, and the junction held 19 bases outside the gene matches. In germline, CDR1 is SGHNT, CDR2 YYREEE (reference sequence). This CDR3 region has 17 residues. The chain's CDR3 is CASSPGGLAPGSMTQYF. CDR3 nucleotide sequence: TGTGCCAGCAGCCCCGGAGGACTAGCTCCGGGATCAATGACGCAGTATTTT.

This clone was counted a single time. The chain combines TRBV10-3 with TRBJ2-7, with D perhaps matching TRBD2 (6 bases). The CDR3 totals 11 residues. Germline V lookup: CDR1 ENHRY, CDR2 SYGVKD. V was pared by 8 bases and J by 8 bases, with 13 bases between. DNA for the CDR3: TGTGCCATCGGAGGCGGGGAACAGCAGTACTTC. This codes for CAIGGGEQQYF.

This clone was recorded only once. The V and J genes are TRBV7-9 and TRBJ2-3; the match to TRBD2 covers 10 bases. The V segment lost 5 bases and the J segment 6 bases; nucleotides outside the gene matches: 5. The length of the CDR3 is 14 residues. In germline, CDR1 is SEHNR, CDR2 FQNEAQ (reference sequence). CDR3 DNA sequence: TGTGCCAGCAGCATACTAGCGGGGCCGGATACGCAGTATTTT. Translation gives CASSILAGPDTQYF.

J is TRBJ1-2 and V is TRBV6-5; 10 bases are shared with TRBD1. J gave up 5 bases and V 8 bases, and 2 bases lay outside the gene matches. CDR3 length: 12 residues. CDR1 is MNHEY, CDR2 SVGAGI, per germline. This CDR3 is CASSGQGYGYTF. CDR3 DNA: TGTGCCAGCTCGGGACAGGGGTATGGCTACACCTTC.

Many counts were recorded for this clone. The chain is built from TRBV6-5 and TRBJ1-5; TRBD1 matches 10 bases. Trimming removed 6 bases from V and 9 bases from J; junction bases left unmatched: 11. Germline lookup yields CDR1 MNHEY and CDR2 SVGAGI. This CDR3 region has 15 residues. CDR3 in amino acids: CASRPGTGASWPQHF. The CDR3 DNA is TGTGCCAGCAGACCCGGGACAGGGGCTTCGTGGCCCCAGCATTTT.

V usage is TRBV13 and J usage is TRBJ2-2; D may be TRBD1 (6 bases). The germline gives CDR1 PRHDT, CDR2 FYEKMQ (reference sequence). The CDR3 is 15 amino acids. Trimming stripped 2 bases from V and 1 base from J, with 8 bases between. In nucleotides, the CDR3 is TGTGCCAGCAGCTTACCGGGACAGAACACCGGGGAGCTGTTTTTT. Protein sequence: CASSLPGQNTGELFF.

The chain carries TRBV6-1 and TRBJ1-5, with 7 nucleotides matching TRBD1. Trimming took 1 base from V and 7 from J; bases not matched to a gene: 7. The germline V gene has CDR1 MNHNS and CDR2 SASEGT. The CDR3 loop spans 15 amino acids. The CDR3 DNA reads TGTGCCAGCAGTGAAGGGAGGGGGCCTTTCCAGCCCCAGCATTTT. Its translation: CASSEGRGPFQPQHF.

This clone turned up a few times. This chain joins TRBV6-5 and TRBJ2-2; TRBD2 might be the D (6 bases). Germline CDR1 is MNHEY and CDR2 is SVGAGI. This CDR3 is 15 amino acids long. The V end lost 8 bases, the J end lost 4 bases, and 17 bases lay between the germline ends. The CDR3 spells CASETGRRGTGELFF. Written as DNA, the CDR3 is TGTGCCAGCGAAACGGGCAGGAGGGGCACCGGGGAGCTGTTTTTT.

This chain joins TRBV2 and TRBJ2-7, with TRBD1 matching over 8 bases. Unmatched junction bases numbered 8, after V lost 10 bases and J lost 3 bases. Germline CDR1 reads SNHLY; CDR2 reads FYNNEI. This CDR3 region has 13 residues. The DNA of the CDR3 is TGTGCCACGGGACAGGACAGGGACTACGAGCAGTACTTC. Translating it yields CATGQDRDYEQYF.

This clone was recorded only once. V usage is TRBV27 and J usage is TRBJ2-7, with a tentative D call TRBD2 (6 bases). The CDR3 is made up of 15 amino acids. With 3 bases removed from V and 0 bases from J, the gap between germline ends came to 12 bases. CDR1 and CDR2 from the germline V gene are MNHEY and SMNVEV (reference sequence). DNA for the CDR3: TGTGCCAGCAGTTTCGGGGGATTAAGCTCCTACGAGCAGTACTTC. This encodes CASSFGGLSSYEQYF.

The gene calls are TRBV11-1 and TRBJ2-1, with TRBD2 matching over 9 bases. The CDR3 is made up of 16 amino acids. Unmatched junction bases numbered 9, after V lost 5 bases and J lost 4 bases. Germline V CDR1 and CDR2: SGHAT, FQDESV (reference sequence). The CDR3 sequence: CASSPGRAGGYNEQFF. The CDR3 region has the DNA TGTGCCAGCAGCCCCGGACGAGCGGGGGGTTACAATGAGCAGTTCTTC.

Here the CDR3 reads CASSQELAVAKNIQYF. The CDR3 DNA is TGCGCCAGCAGCCAAGAACTAGCGGTAGCCAAAAACATTCAGTACTTC. V gene TRBV4-3 combines with J gene TRBJ2-4; TRBD2 agrees at 8 bases. This CDR3 region has 16 residues. V trimming: 0 bases; J trimming: 0 bases; junction bases outside the gene matches: 1. Germline loops: CDR1 LGHNA, CDR2 YSLEER.